The clone carrying this T cell receptor (beta chain) has just a few counts. Its cognate antigen is unknown. The CDR3 is 14 residues long. Germline CDR1 reads MNHNY; CDR2 reads SVGAGI (reference sequence). Deletions cut 0 bases from V and 8 bases from J, with 13 bases between. This table comes from immunoSEQ multiplex PCR, and its TCRdb copy is limited to in-frame clones, with some not included. The sample lists over 15,000 clones, about 65% occurring once. The sample originates from a study of neoadjuvant anti-PD-1 for oral cavity cancer. Study at large: Around day 43, patients without progression received a fourth nivolumab dose before surgery. Overall study findings and caveats: Non-responders to neoadjuvant nivolumab had significantly more clonal PBMC T cells than responders.

The clonotype originates from a person between 40 and 79 years old with oral cavity squamous cell carcinoma. The source was PBMCs, collected before nivolumab (anti-PD-1) treatment. The gene calls are TRBV6-6 and TRBJ1-2; no clear D gene. The CDR3 region has the DNA TGTGCCAGCAGTTACTCTCAACAGACACAGGGCTACACCTTC. It codes for CASSYSQQTQGYTF.